Below are 18 T cell receptor beta chains sequenced from a single sample in a study of cytomegalovirus exposure and HLA in healthy donors. Measured with immunoSEQ multiplex PCR; TCRdb has only the in-frame clones, and not every one. The table has about 160,000 clones, approximately 86% seen once. The specimen sequenced was PBMCs. These receptors were obtained from a woman aged 18-29 years in good health and CMV-seronegative.

This sequence joins TRBV5-6 and TRBJ1-4, with 8 bases that match TRBD1. Germline V gene data show CDR1 as SGHDT and CDR2 as YYEEEE. Losses at the gene ends were 3 bases for V and 7 bases for J; bases not matched to a gene: 8. This CDR3 is built from 15 residues. CDR3 region: CASSSSQGASEKLFF. In DNA form, the CDR3 reads TGTGCCAGCAGCTCGTCGCAGGGGGCGAGTGAAAAACTGTTTTTT.

This clone has only one observation. The rearrangement joins TRBV9 to TRBJ1-2; TRBD1 agrees at 12 bases. V shed 3 bases and J 8 bases; nucleotides not matched to a gene: 5. The germline V gene encodes CDR1 SGDLS and CDR2 YYNGEE. The CDR3 runs to 14 residues. The DNA of the CDR3 is TGTGCCAGCAGCGCGGGACAGGGGGCGCGAGGCTACACCTTC. This translates into CASSAGQGARGYTF.

The chain combines TRBV27 with TRBJ1-1; D call uncertain. Trimming left V 0 bases short and J 3 bases short, with 8 bases between. In germline, CDR1 is MNHEY, CDR2 SMNVEV (reference sequence). The CDR3 has 14 residues. CDR3 amino acids: CASSLSSMYTEAFF. CDR3 in DNA: TGTGCCAGCAGTTTATCCAGTATGTACACTGAAGCTTTCTTT.

CDR3 in DNA: TGTGCCAGCAGTTACAGGGGGCGCGAGACAGATACGCAGTATTTT. This translates into CASSYRGRETDTQYF. The gene calls are TRBV6-5 and TRBJ2-3; TRBD1 agrees at 7 bases. CDR3 length equals 15 residues. Germline CDR1 reads MNHEY; CDR2 reads SVGAGI. Germline trimming cut 2 bases from V and 3 bases from J; bases unmatched to any gene: 5.

CDR3 sequence (DNA): TGTGCCAGTAGGAGAGATTCACCCCTCCACTTT. As protein: CASRRDSPLHF. The V call is TRBV19, the J call TRBJ1-6; D gene unclear. Trimming took 6 bases from V and 8 from J, leaving 5 bases between them. This CDR3 is 11 amino acids long. CDR1 LNHDA and CDR2 SQIVND come from the germline V gene (reference sequence).

This rearrangement joins TRBV9 to TRBJ1-2, with TRBD1 matching over 7 bases. J lost 2 bases, V lost 4 bases, and 14 bases had no gene match. The CDR3 spans 17 residues. Germline V gene sequence: CDR1 SGDLS, CDR2 YYNGEE. CDR3 coding DNA: TGTGCCAGCAGCCCCCGAACCGGGACAGCCGGGAACTATGGCTACACCTTC. It yields the protein CASSPRTGTAGNYGYTF.

The sample holds one count of this clone. V and J are TRBV2 and TRBJ2-4; TRBD1 agrees at 8 bases. This CDR3 comprises 12 residues. Germline V gene lookup returns CDR1 SNHLY and CDR2 FYNNEI. Losses at the gene ends were 6 bases for V and 7 bases for J; bases not matched to a gene: 2. CDR3: CASRNRGNIQYF. The CDR3, as DNA: TGTGCCAGCAGGAACAGGGGGAACATTCAGTACTTC.

This clone was found once. The gene calls are TRBV5-8 and TRBJ1-2, with a possible D match to TRBD1 (6 bases). The CDR3 spans 14 residues. Germline loops: CDR1 SGHTS, CDR2 YDEGEE. V dropped 4 bases and J dropped 8 bases, with 18 bases sitting between them. CDR3 sequence (DNA): TGTGCCAGCAGCCTCACTGCAGGGGATAGAGGCTACACCTTC. It translates to CASSLTAGDRGYTF.

This clone was seen only once. The V gene is TRBV5-6, the J gene TRBJ2-1, with a weak D call TRBD2 (6 bases). The CDR3 consists of 14 residues. V lost 1 base, J lost 7 bases, and 12 bases lay in between. Germline V gene sequence: CDR1 SGHDT, CDR2 YYEEEE. Here the CDR3 DNA reads TGTGCCAGCAGCTTGTGGGCAGGGAGGAATGAGCAGTTCTTC. Amino acids: CASSLWAGRNEQFF.

The rearrangement joins TRBV29-1 to TRBJ2-7, with 8 bases that match TRBD1. J was trimmed by 2 bases and V by 4 bases; bases with no gene match: 7. This CDR3 is built from 14 residues. Germline CDR1 is SQVTM and CDR2 is ANQGSEA. CDR3 in amino acids: CSVGVTGATYEQYF. The CDR3 DNA reads as TGCAGCGTTGGAGTGACAGGGGCCACCTACGAGCAGTACTTC.

This clone was observed once. The chain is built from TRBV13 and TRBJ1-2; 11 bases agree with TRBD1. This CDR3 spans 18 amino acids. V shed 3 bases, J shed 0 bases, and the junction held 9 bases outside the gene matches. Germline lookup yields CDR1 PRHDT and CDR2 FYEKMQ (reference sequence). The CDR3 coding sequence is TGTGCCAGCAGCTTCCCCCGGGACAGGGGGACCACTAACTATGGCTACACCTTC. Amino acid sequence: CASSFPRDRGTTNYGYTF.

V gene TRBV27 combines with J gene TRBJ2-7, with D possibly TRBD2 on 6 matching bases. The germline V gene has CDR1 MNHEY and CDR2 SMNVEV (reference sequence). The CDR3 consists of 15 residues. V lost 5 bases, J lost 0 bases, and 14 bases lay in between. The CDR3, as DNA: TGTGCCAGCAGTGCGGGACCGCCTAGCTCCTACGAGCAGTACTTC. This codes for CASSAGPPSSYEQYF.

The chain recombines TRBV7-2 with TRBJ2-1; 8 bases fit TRBD1. Trimming removed 6 bases from V and 2 bases from J; junction bases left unmatched: 3. Looked up from germline, CDR1 is SGHTA and CDR2 is FQGNSA. The CDR3 totals 14 residues. CDR3 sequence (DNA): TGTGCCAGCAGGCCAGGGGGCCCCTACAATGAGCAGTTCTTC. The encoded protein is CASRPGGPYNEQFF.

The rearrangement uses TRBV6-1 and TRBJ1-4; 7 positions agree with TRBD1. Germline V gives CDR1 MNHNS, CDR2 SASEGT. V lost 7 bases, J lost 6 bases, and 11 bases stayed unmatched. The CDR3 is 15 residues long. The CDR3 reads CASTVKTGHDEKLFF. CDR3 nucleotide sequence: TGTGCCAGCACCGTAAAGACAGGGCACGATGAAAAACTGTTTTTT.

The chain links TRBV2 to TRBJ1-3, with D perhaps TRBD1 (6 bases). The CDR3 is made up of 14 amino acids. Trimming took off 3 bases at V and 9 bases at J, with 15 bases between the two ends. Germline V gives CDR1 SNHLY, CDR2 FYNNEI. As DNA, the CDR3 is TGTGCCAGCAGTGAGGACAGAACTGGGGGCACCATATATTTT. Translation: CASSEDRTGGTIYF.

This clone was observed many times. The rearrangement links TRBV7-9 to TRBJ1-1, with 7 bases fitting TRBD1. In germline, CDR1 is SEHNR, CDR2 FQNEAQ (reference sequence). J gave up 11 bases and V 3 bases, and 12 bases lay outside the gene matches. The CDR3 consists of 14 residues. This CDR3 is CASSLTGPTFAAFF. CDR3 nucleotide sequence: TGTGCCAGCAGCTTGACAGGGCCTACGTTTGCGGCTTTCTTT.

The chain employs TRBV2 and TRBJ1-1; the match to TRBD1 covers 10 bases. The germline V gene has CDR1 SNHLY and CDR2 FYNNEI. V trimming: 7 bases; J trimming: 10 bases; junction bases outside the gene matches: 15. The CDR3 covers 15 residues. CDR3 region: CASTRQGAPGAGAFF. CDR3 coding DNA: TGTGCCAGCACTCGACAGGGGGCGCCGGGAGCGGGAGCTTTCTTT.

This rearrangement joins TRBV10-3 to TRBJ2-6; 9 bases are a match to TRBD1. CDR1 is ENHRY, CDR2 SYGVKD, per germline. The CDR3 extends over 17 amino acids. The trim removed 3 bases at V and 2 bases at J, leaving 5 bases unmatched. Written as DNA, the CDR3 is TGTGCCATCAGTGACCAAAACAGGGGGCCTGGGGCCAACGTCCTGACTTTC. It codes for CAISDQNRGPGANVLTF.